These T cell receptor beta chains were read from a single sample in a study of blood T cell repertoires in COVID-19. The assay was immunoSEQ multiplex PCR, and TCRdb's table has in-frame clones only and misses some. Among 200,000 to 300,000 clones listed, around nine tenths were seen once. The sequenced sample was peripheral blood. These receptors were obtained from a woman aged 55-69 years with COVID-19, enrolled during active disease. CDR3s include the opening cysteine and the closing phenylalanine or tryptophan. The order of the fields is V gene, CDR3 length, clone size, D gene, J gene, CDR3 protein, CDR3 DNA. D genes are given only for firm matches. Clone size is given for some rows only: seen once, a few or many times, or a class if the clone is expanded.

>TRBV7-2|13|.|.|TRBJ1-5
CASSRDTNQPQHF
TGTGCCAGCAGCCGGGACACGAATCAGCCCCAGCATTTT
>TRBV4-3|15|.|TRBD2|TRBJ2-1
CASSQELAGGGEQFF
TGCGCCAGCAGCCAAGAACTAGCGGGGGGGGGTGAGCAGTTCTTC
>TRBV6-5|13|.|TRBD1|TRBJ1-5
CATSDRGRQPQHF
TGTGCCACCTCGGACAGGGGGCGTCAGCCCCAGCATTTT
>TRBV6-2/TRBV6-3|16|once|.|TRBJ1-1
CASSYSTGGAYTEAFF
TGTGCCAGCAGTTACTCGACGGGGGGGGCGTACACTGAAGCTTTCTTT
>TRBV28|11|.|TRBD1|TRBJ1-2
CASRRDSGYTF
TGTGCCAGCAGAAGGGACAGTGGCTACACCTTC
>TRBV6-2/TRBV6-3|14|.|.|TRBJ2-3
CASSYRLDRDTQYF
TGTGCCAGCAGTTATAGACTAGACAGAGATACGCAGTATTTT
>TRBV15|15|.|.|TRBJ1-4
CATSREPTGGEKLFF
TGTGCCACCAGCAGAGAACCAACAGGTGGAGAAAAACTGTTTTTT
>TRBV7-9|18|.|TRBD2|TRBJ2-7
CASSFIRRGTSGKYEQYF
TGTGCCAGCAGCTTTATACGTCGGGGAACTAGCGGGAAGTACGAGCAGTACTTC
>TRBV4-1|15|.|TRBD1|TRBJ1-1
CASSQAGGASTEAFF
TGCGCCAGCAGCCAAGCAGGGGGCGCTTCCACTGAAGCTTTCTTT
>TRBV5-1|16|.|TRBD2|TRBJ2-5
CASSWGTSGIGETQYF
TGCGCCAGCAGCTGGGGGACTAGCGGGATAGGGGAGACCCAGTACTTC
>TRBV9|14|.|.|TRBJ2-3
CASSVEDSRDTQYF
TGTGCCAGCAGCGTAGAGGACAGTCGAGATACGCAGTATTTT
>TRBV6-2/TRBV6-3|13|.|.|TRBJ1-6
CASSADWSSPLHF
TGTGCCAGCAGTGCGGACTGGAGTTCACCCCTCCACTTT
>TRBV14|14|.|TRBD1|TRBJ1-2
CASSQDRGNYGYTF
TGTGCCAGCAGCCAAGACAGGGGGAACTATGGCTACACCTTC
>TRBV3-1/TRBV3-2|15|once|.|TRBJ2-5
CASSPGTVRQETQYF
TGTGCCAGCAGCCCCGGGACTGTTAGACAAGAGACCCAGTACTTC
>TRBV6-5|15|.|.|TRBJ2-7
CASSYRSGRAYEQYF
TGTGCCAGCAGTTACCGGTCGGGCAGGGCGTACGAGCAGTACTTC
>TRBV29-1|15|.|TRBD2|TRBJ2-7
CSVKGLAGGSYEQYF
TGCAGCGTTAAGGGACTAGCGGGAGGTTCCTACGAGCAGTACTTC
>TRBV27|18|.|.|TRBJ2-3
CASSLSGPRFSHTDTQYF
TGTGCCAGCAGTTTATCTGGGCCCCGTTTCTCACACACAGATACGCAGTATTTT
>TRBV30|15|.|.|TRBJ2-5
CAWSVVDRFQETQYF
TGTGCCTGGAGTGTTGTCGACAGGTTCCAAGAGACCCAGTACTTC
>TRBV4-1|17|.|TRBD1|TRBJ1-6
CASSPTSGQGRGSPLHF
TGCGCCAGCAGCCCCACCTCAGGACAGGGGAGAGGCTCACCCCTCCACTTT
>TRBV5-1|14|.|.|TRBJ1-1
CASSPVQGNTEAFF
TGCGCCAGCAGCCCCGTCCAGGGGAACACTGAAGCTTTCTTT
>TRBV19|16|.|TRBD1|TRBJ1-1
CASADRVIGMNTEAFF
TGTGCCAGTGCGGACAGGGTCATTGGAATGAACACTGAAGCTTTCTTT
>TRBV28|12|.|.|TRBJ1-5
CASTYSNQPQHF
TGTGCCAGCACTTATAGCAATCAGCCCCAGCATTTT
>TRBV11-1|13|.|.|TRBJ1-1
CASSLVRNTEAFF
TGTGCCAGCAGCTTAGTGCGGAACACTGAAGCTTTCTTT
>TRBV7-9|16|.|TRBD2|TRBJ2-1
CASSSQLAGIDNEQFF
TGTGCCAGCAGCTCCCAGCTAGCGGGGATCGACAATGAGCAGTTCTTC
>TRBV11-2|17|few|TRBD2|TRBJ2-7
CASSPGWGRASSYEQYF
TGTGCCAGCAGCCCCGGTTGGGGGAGGGCAAGCTCCTACGAGCAGTACTTC
>TRBV29-1|12|few|.|TRBJ1-2
CSAATDYYGYTF
TGCAGCGCCGCGACAGATTACTATGGCTACACCTTC
>TRBV28|15|once|.|TRBJ1-3
CASSRLGSSGNTIYF
TGTGCCAGCAGCCGGTTGGGGAGCTCTGGAAACACCATATATTTT
>TRBV27|13|.|.|TRBJ2-7
CASSWRNSYEQYF
TGTGCCAGCAGTTGGAGAAACTCCTACGAGCAGTACTTC